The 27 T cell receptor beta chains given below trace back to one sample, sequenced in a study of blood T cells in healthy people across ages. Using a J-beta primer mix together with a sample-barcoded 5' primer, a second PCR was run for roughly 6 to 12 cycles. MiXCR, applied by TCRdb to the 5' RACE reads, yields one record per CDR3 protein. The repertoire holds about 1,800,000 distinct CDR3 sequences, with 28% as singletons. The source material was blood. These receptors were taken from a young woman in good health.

In nucleotides, the CDR3 is TGCAGTGCTAGAGATCTCCCAGGGGGCAGGAACGAGCAGTACTTC. This translates into CSARDLPGGRNEQYF. The chain has TRBV20-1 and TRBJ2-7; 8 bases match TRBD1. Germline V gene sequence: CDR1 DFQATT, CDR2 SNEGSKA (reference sequence). The CDR3 is made up of 15 amino acids. V was pared by 0 bases and J by 5 bases, with 9 bases of the junction left unmatched.

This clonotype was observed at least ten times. The CDR3: CASSLGPGQETQYF. The CDR3, as DNA: TGTGCCAGCAGCTTGGGGCCAGGGCAAGAGACCCAGTACTTC. The chain couples TRBV2 to TRBJ2-5; D possibly corresponds to TRBD1 (5 bases). V lost 6 bases, J lost 2 bases, and 13 bases lay in between. CDR3 length: 14 residues. Germline lookup yields CDR1 SNHLY and CDR2 FYNNEI.

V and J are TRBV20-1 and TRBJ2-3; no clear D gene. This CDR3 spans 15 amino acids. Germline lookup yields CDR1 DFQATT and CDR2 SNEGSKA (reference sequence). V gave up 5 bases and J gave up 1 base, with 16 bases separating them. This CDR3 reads CSAVNSQMGTDTQYF. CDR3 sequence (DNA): TGCAGTGCTGTAAACTCGCAAATGGGCACAGATACGCAGTATTTT.

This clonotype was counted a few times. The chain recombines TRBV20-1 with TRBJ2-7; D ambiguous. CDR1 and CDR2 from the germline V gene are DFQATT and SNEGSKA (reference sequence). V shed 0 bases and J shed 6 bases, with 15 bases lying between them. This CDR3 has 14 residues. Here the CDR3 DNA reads TGCAGTGCTAGAGACCTGAGGAGCTCTGGCGAGCAGTACTTC. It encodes CSARDLRSSGEQYF.

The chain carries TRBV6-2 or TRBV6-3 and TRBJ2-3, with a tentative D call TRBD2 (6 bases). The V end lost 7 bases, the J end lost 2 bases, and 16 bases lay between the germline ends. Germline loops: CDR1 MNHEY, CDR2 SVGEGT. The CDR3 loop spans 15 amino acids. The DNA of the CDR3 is TGTGCCAGCAACCAACCGGGACTCAACACAGATACGCAGTATTTT. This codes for CASNQPGLNTDTQYF.

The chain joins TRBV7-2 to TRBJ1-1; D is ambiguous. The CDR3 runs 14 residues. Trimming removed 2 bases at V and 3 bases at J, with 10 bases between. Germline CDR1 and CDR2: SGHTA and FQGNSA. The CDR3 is CASSLIASYTEAFF. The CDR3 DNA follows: TGTGCCAGCAGCTTAATTGCGAGCTACACTGAAGCTTTCTTT.

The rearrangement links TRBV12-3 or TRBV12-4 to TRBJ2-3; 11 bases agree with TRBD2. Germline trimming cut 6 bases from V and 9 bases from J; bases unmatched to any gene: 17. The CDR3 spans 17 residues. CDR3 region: CASRAILSGTSGPTQYF. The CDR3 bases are TGTGCCAGCAGAGCCATCCTGTCCGGGACTAGCGGCCCGACGCAGTATTTT.

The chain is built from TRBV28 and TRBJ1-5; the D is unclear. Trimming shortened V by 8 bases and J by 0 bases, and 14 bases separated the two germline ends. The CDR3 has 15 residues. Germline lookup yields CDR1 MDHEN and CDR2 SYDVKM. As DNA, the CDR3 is TGTGCCAGCTCCACAGCGAGTTATAGCAATCAGCCCCAGCATTTT. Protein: CASSTASYSNQPQHF.

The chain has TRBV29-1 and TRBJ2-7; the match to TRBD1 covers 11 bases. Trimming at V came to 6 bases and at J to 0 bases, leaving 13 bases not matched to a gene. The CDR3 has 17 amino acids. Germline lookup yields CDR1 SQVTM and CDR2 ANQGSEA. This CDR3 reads CSVRTGGSTWSSYEQYF. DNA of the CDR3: TGCAGCGTCCGGACAGGGGGCAGCACCTGGAGCTCCTACGAGCAGTACTTC.

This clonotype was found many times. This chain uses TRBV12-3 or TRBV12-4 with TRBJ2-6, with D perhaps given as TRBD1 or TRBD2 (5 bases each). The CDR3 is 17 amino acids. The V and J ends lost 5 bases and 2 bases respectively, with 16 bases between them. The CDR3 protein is CASSPLSGPTGANVLTF. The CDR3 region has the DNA TGTGCCAGCAGTCCCCTCTCGGGACCCACTGGGGCCAACGTCCTGACTTTC.

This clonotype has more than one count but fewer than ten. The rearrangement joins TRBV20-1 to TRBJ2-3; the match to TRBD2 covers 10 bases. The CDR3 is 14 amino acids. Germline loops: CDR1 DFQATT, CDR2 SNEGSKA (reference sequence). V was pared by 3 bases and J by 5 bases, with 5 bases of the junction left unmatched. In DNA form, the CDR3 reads TGCAGTGCTAGTAAGCGGGGGGGAGAAGATACGCAGTATTTT. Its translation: CSASKRGGEDTQYF.

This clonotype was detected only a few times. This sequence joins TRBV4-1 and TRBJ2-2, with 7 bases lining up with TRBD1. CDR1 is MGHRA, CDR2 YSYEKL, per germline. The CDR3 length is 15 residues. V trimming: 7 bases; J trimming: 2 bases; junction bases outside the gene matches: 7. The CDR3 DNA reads TGCGCCAGCACTAACCGGGACAGCAACACCGGGGAGCTGTTTTTT. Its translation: CASTNRDSNTGELFF.

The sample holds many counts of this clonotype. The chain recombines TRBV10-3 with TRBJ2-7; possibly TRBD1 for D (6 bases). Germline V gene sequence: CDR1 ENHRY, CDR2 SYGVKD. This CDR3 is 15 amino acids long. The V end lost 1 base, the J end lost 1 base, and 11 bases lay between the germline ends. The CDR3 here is CAISEYRDGSYEQYF. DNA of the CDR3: TGTGCCATCAGTGAGTACAGGGACGGGTCCTACGAGCAGTACTTC.

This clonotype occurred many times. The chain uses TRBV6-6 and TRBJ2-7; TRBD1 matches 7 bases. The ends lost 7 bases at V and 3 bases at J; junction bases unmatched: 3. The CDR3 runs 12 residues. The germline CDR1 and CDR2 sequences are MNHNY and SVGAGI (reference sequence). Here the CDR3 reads CASKQGDYEQYF. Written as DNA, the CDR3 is TGTGCCAGCAAGCAGGGGGACTACGAGCAGTACTTC.

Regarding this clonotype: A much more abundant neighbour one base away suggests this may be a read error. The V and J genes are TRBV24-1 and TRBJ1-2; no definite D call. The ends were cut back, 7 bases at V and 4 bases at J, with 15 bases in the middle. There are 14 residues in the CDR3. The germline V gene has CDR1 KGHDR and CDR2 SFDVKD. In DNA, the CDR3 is TGTGCCACCAGGGAAGCCAGTAGCTCCTATGGCTACACCTTC. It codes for CATREASSSYGYTF.

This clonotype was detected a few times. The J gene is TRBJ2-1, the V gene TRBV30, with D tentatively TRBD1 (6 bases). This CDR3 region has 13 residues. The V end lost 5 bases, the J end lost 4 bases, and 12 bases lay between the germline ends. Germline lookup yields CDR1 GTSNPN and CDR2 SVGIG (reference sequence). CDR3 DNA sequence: TGTGCCTGGGCCCAGGGGCCTTACAATGAGCAGTTCTTC. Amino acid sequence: CAWAQGPYNEQFF.

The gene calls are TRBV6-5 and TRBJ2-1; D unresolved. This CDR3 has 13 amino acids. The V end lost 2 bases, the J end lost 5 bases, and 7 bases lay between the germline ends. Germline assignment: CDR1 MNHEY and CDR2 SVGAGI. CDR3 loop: CASSYESNNEQFF. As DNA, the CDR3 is TGTGCCAGCAGTTACGAGTCGAACAATGAGCAGTTCTTC.

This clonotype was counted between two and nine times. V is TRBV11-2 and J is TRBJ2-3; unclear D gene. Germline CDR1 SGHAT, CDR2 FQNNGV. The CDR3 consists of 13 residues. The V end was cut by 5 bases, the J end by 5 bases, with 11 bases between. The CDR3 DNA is TGTGCCAGCAGCCCCAGGCGTCAAGATACGCAGTATTTT. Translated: CASSPRRQDTQYF.

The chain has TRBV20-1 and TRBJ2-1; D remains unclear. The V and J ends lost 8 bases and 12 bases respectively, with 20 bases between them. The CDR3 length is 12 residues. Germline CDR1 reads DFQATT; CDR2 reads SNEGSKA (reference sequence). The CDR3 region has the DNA TGCAGTACCTTTCCGGATACCCCCGGGCAGTTCTTC. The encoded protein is CSTFPDTPGQFF.

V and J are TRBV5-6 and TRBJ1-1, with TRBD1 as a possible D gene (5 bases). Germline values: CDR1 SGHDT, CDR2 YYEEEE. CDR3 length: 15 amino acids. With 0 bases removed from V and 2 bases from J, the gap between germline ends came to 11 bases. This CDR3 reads CASSLVFGANTEAFF. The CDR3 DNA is TGTGCCAGCAGCTTGGTTTTTGGGGCAAACACTGAAGCTTTCTTT.

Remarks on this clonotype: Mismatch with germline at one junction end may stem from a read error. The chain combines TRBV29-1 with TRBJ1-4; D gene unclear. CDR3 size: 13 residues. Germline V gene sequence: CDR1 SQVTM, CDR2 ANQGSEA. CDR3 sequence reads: CSVVSGVNEKPFF. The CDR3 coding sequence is TGCAGTGTTGTCTCCGGTGTTAATGAAAAACCGTTTTTT.

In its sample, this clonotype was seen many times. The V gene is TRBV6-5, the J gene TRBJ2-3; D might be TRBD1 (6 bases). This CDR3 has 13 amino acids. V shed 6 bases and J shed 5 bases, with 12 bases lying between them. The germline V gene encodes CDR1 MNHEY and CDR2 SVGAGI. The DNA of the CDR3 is TGTGCCAGCAGAGAAACAGGGATAGATACGCAGTATTTT. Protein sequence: CASRETGIDTQYF.

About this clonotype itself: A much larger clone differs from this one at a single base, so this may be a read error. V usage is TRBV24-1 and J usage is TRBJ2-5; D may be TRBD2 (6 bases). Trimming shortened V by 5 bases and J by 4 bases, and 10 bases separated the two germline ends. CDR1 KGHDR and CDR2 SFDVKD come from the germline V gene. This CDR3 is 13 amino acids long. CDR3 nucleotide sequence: TGTGCCACCAGTGCCTCCGGGAGAGAGACCCAGTACTTC. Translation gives CATSASGRETQYF.

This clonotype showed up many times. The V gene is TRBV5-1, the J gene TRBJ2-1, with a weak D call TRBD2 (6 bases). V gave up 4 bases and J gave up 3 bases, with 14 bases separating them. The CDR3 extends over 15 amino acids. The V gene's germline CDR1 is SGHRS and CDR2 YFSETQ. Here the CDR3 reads CASSTGLGGYNEQFF. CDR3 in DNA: TGCGCCAGCAGCACCGGACTGGGGGGCTACAATGAGCAGTTCTTC.

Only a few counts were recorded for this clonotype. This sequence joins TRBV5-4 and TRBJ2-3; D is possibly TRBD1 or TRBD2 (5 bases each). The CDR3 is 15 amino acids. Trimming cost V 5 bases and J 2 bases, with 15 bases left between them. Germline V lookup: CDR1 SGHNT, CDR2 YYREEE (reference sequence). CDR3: CASRAGDRDTDTQYF. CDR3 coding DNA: TGTGCCAGCAGAGCCGGGGACCGAGACACAGATACGCAGTATTTT.

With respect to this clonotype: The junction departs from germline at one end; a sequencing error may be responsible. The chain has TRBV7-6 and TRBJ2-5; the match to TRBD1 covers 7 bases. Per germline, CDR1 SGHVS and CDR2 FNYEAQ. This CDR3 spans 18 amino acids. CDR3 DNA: TGTGCCGGCAGCTTAGGACGTAACAGGGGTGGGGGCCAAGAGACCCAGTACTTC. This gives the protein CAGSLGRNRGGGQETQYF.

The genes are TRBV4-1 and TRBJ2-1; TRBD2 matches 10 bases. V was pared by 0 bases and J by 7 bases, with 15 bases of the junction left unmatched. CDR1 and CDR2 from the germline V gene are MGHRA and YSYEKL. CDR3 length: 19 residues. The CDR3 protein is CASSQDYVKPSGSRNEQFF. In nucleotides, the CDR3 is TGCGCCAGCAGCCAAGATTATGTGAAGCCTAGCGGGAGTAGGAATGAGCAGTTCTTC.